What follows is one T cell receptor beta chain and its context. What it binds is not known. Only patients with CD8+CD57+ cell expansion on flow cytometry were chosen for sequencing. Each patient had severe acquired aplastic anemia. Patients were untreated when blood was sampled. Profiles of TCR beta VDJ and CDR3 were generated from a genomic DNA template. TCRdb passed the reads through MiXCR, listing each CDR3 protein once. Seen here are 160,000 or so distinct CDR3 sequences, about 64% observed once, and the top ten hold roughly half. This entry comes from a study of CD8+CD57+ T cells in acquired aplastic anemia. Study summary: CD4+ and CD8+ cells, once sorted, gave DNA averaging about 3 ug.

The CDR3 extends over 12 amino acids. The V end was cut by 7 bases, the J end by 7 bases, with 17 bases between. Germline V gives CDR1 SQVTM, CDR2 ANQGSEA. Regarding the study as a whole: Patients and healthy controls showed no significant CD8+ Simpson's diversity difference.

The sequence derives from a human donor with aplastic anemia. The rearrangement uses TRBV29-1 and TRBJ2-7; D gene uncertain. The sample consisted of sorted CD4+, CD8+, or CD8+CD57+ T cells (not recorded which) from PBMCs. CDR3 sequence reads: CSALVTFQEQYF. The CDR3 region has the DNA TGCAGCGCCCTGGTGACATTCCAGGAGCAGTACTTC.